Below, 16 T cell receptor beta chains from the same sample are listed, as sequenced in a study of cytomegalovirus exposure and HLA in healthy donors. The PCR contained 60 Vbeta and 13 Jbeta primers. The method was immunoSEQ multiplex PCR; TCRdb's version includes in-frame clones alone and lacks a portion of them. In the table there are about 120,000 clones, approximately 60% of which are singletons. The specimen was PBMCs. Receptors originate from a young woman in good health and CMV-seronegative.

This chain links TRBV10-3 with TRBJ2-1, with 9 nucleotides matching TRBD2. The J segment lost 7 bases and the V segment lost 0 bases, leaving 4 bases of the junction unmatched. Germline V gene data show CDR1 as ENHRY and CDR2 as SYGVKD. This CDR3 spans 15 amino acids. The CDR3 loop is CAISESSSGTNEQFF. DNA for the CDR3: TGTGCCATCAGTGAGTCGTCTAGCGGGACGAATGAGCAGTTCTTC.

J is TRBJ2-2 and V is TRBV7-2; D call uncertain. This CDR3 is 16 amino acids long. V gave up 4 bases and J gave up 4 bases, with 16 bases separating them. Germline CDR1 reads SGHTA; CDR2 reads FQGNSA. CDR3 DNA sequence: TGTGCCAGCAGCTCAGCCTCTGGCAGTCTCACCGGGGAGCTGTTTTTT. Translating gives CASSSASGSLTGELFF.

This chain links TRBV14 with TRBJ2-1, with a possible D match to TRBD2 (6 bases). V lost 4 bases, J lost 4 bases, and 17 bases lay in between. Germline V gene lookup returns CDR1 SGHDN and CDR2 FVKESK. The CDR3 contains 16 residues. Here the CDR3 reads CASSPLAEEGYNEQFF. CDR3 nucleotides: TGTGCCAGCAGCCCATTAGCGGAAGAGGGATACAATGAGCAGTTCTTC. Full variable domain (outside the CDR3, taken from reference TRBV14 and TRBJ2-1): EAGVTQFPSHSVIEKGQTVTLRCDPISGHDNLYWYRRVMGKEIKFLLHFVKESKQDESGMPNNRFLAERTGGTYSTLKVQPAELEDSGVYFCASSPLAEEGYNEQFFGPGTRLTVL.

CDR3 residues: CASSADIGFSSYEQYF. In DNA, the CDR3 is TGTGCCAGCAGCGCGGACATAGGATTCAGCTCCTACGAGCAGTACTTC. The chain uses TRBV5-5 and TRBJ2-7; D perhaps matches TRBD1 (5 bases). V lost 4 bases and J 0 bases, leaving 17 bases between the germline ends. This CDR3 is built from 16 residues. CDR1 is SGHKS, CDR2 YYEKEE, per germline (reference sequence).

J is TRBJ1-5 and V is TRBV6-6; D is perhaps TRBD1 (5 bases). The germline CDR1 and CDR2 sequences are MNHNY and SVGAGI (reference sequence). Trimming took 8 bases from V and 2 from J, leaving 10 bases between them. The CDR3 covers 13 residues. CDR3: CASSGSGNQPQHF. In nucleotides, the CDR3 is TGTGCCAGCTCAGGGTCGGGCAATCAGCCCCAGCATTTT.

V gene TRBV6-5 combines with J gene TRBJ2-7, with 9 bases aligning to TRBD1. The CDR3 length is 15 residues. J gave up 5 bases and V 4 bases, and 9 bases lay outside the gene matches. Per the germline V gene, CDR1 is MNHEY and CDR2 is SVGAGI. The CDR3 is CASSSPGQGIHEQYF. CDR3 bases: TGTGCCAGCAGTTCACCGGGACAGGGTATTCACGAGCAGTACTTC.

For the CDR3, the DNA is TGTGCCAGTAGTAGCGGGAGGGCAACAGATACGCAGTATTTT. Translated: CASSSGRATDTQYF. The V and J genes are TRBV19 and TRBJ2-3; 9 bases match TRBD2. CDR3 size: 14 residues. With 4 bases clipped from V and 3 bases from J, the junction kept 2 bases outside the gene matches. Germline V gene sequence: CDR1 LNHDA, CDR2 SQIVND (reference sequence).

The chain has TRBV6-1 and TRBJ1-6, with 9 bases lining up with TRBD1. The germline CDR1 and CDR2 sequences are MNHNS and SASEGT. The CDR3 runs to 12 residues. The V segment lost 4 bases and the J segment 17 bases; nucleotides outside the gene matches: 6. CDR3 protein: CASSGRDRVFHF. The DNA for the CDR3 is TGTGCCAGCAGTGGCCGGGACAGGGTCTTCCACTTT.

The chain combines TRBV5-1 with TRBJ2-7; 8 nucleotides align to TRBD1. The CDR3 has 14 residues. Germline trimming cut 4 bases from V and 3 bases from J; bases unmatched to any gene: 6. CDR1 is SGHRS, CDR2 YFSETQ, per germline. CDR3 amino acids: CASSPLGQGYEQYF. In DNA form, the CDR3 reads TGCGCCAGCAGCCCTCTCGGACAGGGCTACGAGCAGTACTTC.

J is TRBJ1-2 and V is TRBV5-8; 9 bases line up with TRBD1. The V gene's germline CDR1 is SGHTS and CDR2 YDEGEE. The CDR3 has 14 amino acids. The ends lost 5 bases at V and 4 bases at J; junction bases unmatched: 6. This CDR3 is CASRRDRGGYGYTF. Written as DNA, the CDR3 is TGTGCCAGCAGGCGTGACAGGGGGGGCTATGGCTACACCTTC.

The CDR3: CASSPGDTAEQYF. For the CDR3, the DNA is TGTGCCAGCAGTCCCGGGGACACGGCCGAGCAGTACTTC. J is TRBJ2-7 and V is TRBV27; D might be TRBD1 (6 bases). Germline assignment: CDR1 MNHEY and CDR2 SMNVEV (reference sequence). The CDR3 contains 13 residues. Trimming pared 5 bases from V and 6 bases from J, leaving 14 bases between.

The rearrangement joins TRBV2 to TRBJ1-1; 8 bases line up with TRBD1. CDR1 and CDR2 (germline): SNHLY, FYNNEI. The CDR3 is made up of 15 amino acids. J was trimmed by 0 bases and V by 6 bases; bases with no gene match: 6. The chain's CDR3 is CASRNNRGMNTEAFF. The CDR3 nucleotides are TGTGCCAGCAGGAATAACAGGGGGATGAACACTGAAGCTTTCTTT.

This clone was recorded a few times. V is TRBV7-8 and J is TRBJ1-2; D not resolved. The length of the CDR3 is 14 residues. The ends were cut back, 1 base at V and 0 bases at J, with 6 bases in the middle. Germline V CDR1 and CDR2: SGHVS, FQNEAQ. The CDR3: CASSLGGTNYGYTF. The CDR3 nucleotides read TGTGCCAGCAGCTTAGGAGGGACTAACTATGGCTACACCTTC.

The chain joins TRBV29-1 to TRBJ2-7; the match to TRBD2 covers 8 bases. Trimming at V came to 3 bases and at J to 2 bases, leaving 6 bases not matched to a gene. The CDR3 length is 14 residues. The germline gives CDR1 SQVTM, CDR2 ANQGSEA. CDR3 loop: CSVDRLAGTYEQYF. The CDR3 region has the DNA TGCAGCGTTGATCGGCTAGCGGGCACCTACGAGCAGTACTTC.

J is TRBJ2-1 and V is TRBV7-6, with TRBD2 identical over 9 bases. Trimming removed 1 base from V and 10 bases from J; junction bases left unmatched: 14. The germline V gene encodes CDR1 SGHVS and CDR2 FNYEAQ. The CDR3 contains 17 residues. The CDR3 DNA follows: TGTGCCAGCAGCTTAGAATGGGGAGGCGGGAGGGCGTGGGAGCAGTTCTTC. It encodes CASSLEWGGGRAWEQFF.

This chain links TRBV4-3 with TRBJ2-5, with TRBD2 matching over 11 bases. The CDR3 is 20 amino acids. Germline V lookup: CDR1 LGHNA, CDR2 YSLEER. Germline trimming cut 1 base from V and 2 bases from J; bases unmatched to any gene: 15. The CDR3 protein is CASSQVVYRKGTSGQETQYF. DNA of the CDR3: TGCGCCAGCAGCCAAGTCGTCTATCGAAAGGGGACTAGCGGACAAGAGACCCAGTACTTC.